Given below is one T cell receptor (beta chain) in context. Its antigen is still unknown. The conserved phenylalanine or tryptophan is not found at the CDR3 terminus, so this likely reflects a read error. This entry is derived from a study of T-cell memory formation after mild COVID-19. TCRdb passed the 5' RACE reads through MiXCR, listing each CDR3 protein once. The sample holds 200,000 to 250,000 distinct CDR3 sequences, about 9.2% seen once. Study observations and caveats: Contracting clones from day 15 to 85 had balanced CD4/CD8; later expanders favoured CD4+. Mostly located in CM and EM were contracting CD4+ clones, with contracting CD8+ clones located in EMRA.

This clonotype was sampled from a man aged 18 to 29 who had mild COVID-19 (a few samples of this study predate the infection). Cell type and time point are not known. The specimen was PBMCs or a T cell subset sorted from them (not recorded which).

Here the CDR3 reads CASSLRPESQYL. The CDR3 nucleotides read TGTGCCAGCAGTTTAAGGCCAGAGTCCCAGTACTTA. This rearrangement joins TRBV12-3 or TRBV12-4 to TRBJ2-5; D gene unclear. The CDR3 is 12 amino acids.